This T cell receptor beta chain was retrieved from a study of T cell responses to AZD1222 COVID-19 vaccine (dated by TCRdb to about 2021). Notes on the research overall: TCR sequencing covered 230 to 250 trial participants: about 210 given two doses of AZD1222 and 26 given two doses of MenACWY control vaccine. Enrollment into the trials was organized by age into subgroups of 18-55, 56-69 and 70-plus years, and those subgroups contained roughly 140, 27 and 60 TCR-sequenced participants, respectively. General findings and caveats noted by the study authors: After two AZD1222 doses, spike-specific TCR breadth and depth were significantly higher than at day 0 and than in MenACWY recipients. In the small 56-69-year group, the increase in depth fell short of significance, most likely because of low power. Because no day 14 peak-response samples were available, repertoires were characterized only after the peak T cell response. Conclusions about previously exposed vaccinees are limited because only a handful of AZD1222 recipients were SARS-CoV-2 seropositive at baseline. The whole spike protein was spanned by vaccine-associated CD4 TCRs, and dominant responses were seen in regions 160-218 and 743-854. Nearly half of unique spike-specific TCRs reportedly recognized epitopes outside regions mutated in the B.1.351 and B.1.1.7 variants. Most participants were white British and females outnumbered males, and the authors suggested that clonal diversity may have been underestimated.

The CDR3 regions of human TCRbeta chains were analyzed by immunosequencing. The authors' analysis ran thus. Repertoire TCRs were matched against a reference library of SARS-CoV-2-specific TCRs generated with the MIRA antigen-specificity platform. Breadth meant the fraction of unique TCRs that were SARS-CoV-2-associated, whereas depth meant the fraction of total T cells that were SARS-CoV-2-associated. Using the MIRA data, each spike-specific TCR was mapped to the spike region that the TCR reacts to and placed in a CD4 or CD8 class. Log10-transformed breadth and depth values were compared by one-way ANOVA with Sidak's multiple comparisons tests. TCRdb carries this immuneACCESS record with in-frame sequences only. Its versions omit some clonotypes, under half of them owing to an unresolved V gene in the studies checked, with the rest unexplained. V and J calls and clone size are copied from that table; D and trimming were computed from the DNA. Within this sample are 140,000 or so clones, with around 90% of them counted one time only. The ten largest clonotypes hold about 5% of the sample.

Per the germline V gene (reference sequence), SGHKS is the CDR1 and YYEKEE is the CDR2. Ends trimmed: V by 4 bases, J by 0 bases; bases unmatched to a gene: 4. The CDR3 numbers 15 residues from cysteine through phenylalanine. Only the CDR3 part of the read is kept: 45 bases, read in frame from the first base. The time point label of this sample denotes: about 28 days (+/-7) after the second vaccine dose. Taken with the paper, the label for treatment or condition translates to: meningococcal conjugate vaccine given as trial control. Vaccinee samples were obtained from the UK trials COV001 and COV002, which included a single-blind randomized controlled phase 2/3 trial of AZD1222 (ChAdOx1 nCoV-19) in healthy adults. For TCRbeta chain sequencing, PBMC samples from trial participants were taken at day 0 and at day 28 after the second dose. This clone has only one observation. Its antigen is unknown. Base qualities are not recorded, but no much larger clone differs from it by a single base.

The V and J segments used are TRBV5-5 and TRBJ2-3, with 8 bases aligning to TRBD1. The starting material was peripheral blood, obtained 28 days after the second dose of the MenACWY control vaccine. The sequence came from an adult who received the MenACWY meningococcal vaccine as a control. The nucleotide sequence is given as TGTGCCAGCAGCCCCCGGACAGGGAGCACAGATACGCAGTATTTT. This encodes CASSPRTGSTDTQYF.